The T cell receptor beta chain under discussion was sequenced for a study of T cell responses to AZD1222 COVID-19 vaccine. Study-wide results and caveats: Nearly half of spike-specific TCRs reportedly target variant regions that are unmutated in the B.1.351 and B.1.1.7 variants.

On this clone itself: Its antigen is unknown.

The ends were cut back, 2 bases at V and 4 bases at J, with 24 bases in the middle. This CDR3 spans 19 amino acids. Germline lookup yields CDR1 SGHTA and CDR2 FQGTGA. Here immunoSEQ multiplex PCR was the method, and the copy in TCRdb shows in-frame clones only, minus some. The sample lists 100,000 to 150,000 clones, more than 70% occurring once. The rearrangement links TRBV7-3 to TRBJ2-1; TRBD2 is a possible D gene (6 bases). This clonotype was sampled from an adult who received the AZD1222 COVID-19 vaccine. The material was peripheral blood, obtained 28 days after the second AZD1222 dose. CDR3 amino acids: CASSLHPRLGGSIYNEQFF. CDR3 bases: TGTGCCAGCAGCTTACATCCCCGTTTGGGGGGTTCAATTTACAATGAGCAGTTCTTC.